A single sample gave rise to the 7 T cell receptor beta chains below, sequenced in a study of T cell responses to AZD1222 COVID-19 vaccine. The assay was immunoSEQ multiplex PCR, and TCRdb's table has in-frame clones only and misses some. The table lists tens of thousands of clones, around 87% of them singletons. The material sequenced was peripheral blood, taken 28 days after the second AZD1222 dose. These TCRs come from an adult who received the AZD1222 COVID-19 vaccine.

The chain couples TRBV5-4 to TRBJ2-3; D unclear. Germline V CDR1 and CDR2: SGHNT, YYREEE (reference sequence). Trimming removed 2 bases from V and 0 bases from J, with 7 bases in between. CDR3 length: 14 amino acids. CDR3 in amino acids: CASSFDGSTDTQYF. The CDR3 DNA sequence: TGTGCCAGCAGCTTCGACGGGAGCACAGATACGCAGTATTTT.

Regarding this clone: At one boundary the junction diverges from the germline segment, which might be a read error. This rearrangement joins TRBV4-3 to TRBJ2-7, with D perhaps matching TRBD2 (5 bases). The CDR3 is 13 residues long. Germline CDR1 LGHNA, CDR2 YSLEER. In DNA form, the CDR3 reads TGCGCCAGCAGCCAAGTTGCGCCCGGACTCCTGAACTTC. Protein: CASSQVAPGLLNF.

CDR3 nucleotides: TGTGCCAGCAGCTTTAGGCCTGTGAGTCACACCGGGGAGCTGTTTTTT. The encoded protein is CASSFRPVSHTGELFF. This chain links TRBV11-2 with TRBJ2-2, with no clear D. Trimming left V 3 bases short and J 3 bases short, with 14 bases between. The CDR3 is 16 amino acids. The V gene's germline CDR1 is SGHAT and CDR2 FQNNGV.

The J gene is TRBJ1-1, the V gene TRBV6-5; unclear D gene. The V gene lost 6 bases and the J gene lost 4 bases, with 12 bases spanning the gap. CDR3 size: 13 residues. CDR1 and CDR2 from the germline V gene are MNHEY and SVGAGI. CDR3 sequence: CASSSLGFTEAFF. The CDR3 region has the DNA TGTGCCAGCAGCTCACTAGGGTTCACTGAAGCTTTCTTT.

This clone has only one observation. The rearrangement joins TRBV7-6 to TRBJ1-1; D gene uncertain. CDR1 and CDR2 (germline): SGHVS, FNYEAQ. The CDR3 runs to 14 residues. V was clipped by 5 bases and J by 4 bases, with 14 bases between them. As DNA, the CDR3 is TGTGCCAGCAGCCCAGAGGGTTGGAGCACTGAAGCTTTCTTT. Its protein product is CASSPEGWSTEAFF.

The chain links TRBV2 to TRBJ1-3; no clear D gene. V was trimmed by 4 bases and J by 1 base, leaving 11 bases between them. The CDR3 runs 15 residues. Germline V gene lookup returns CDR1 SNHLY and CDR2 FYNNEI. The CDR3 DNA follows: TGTGCCAGCAGTGGAGAGGGAGGGTCTGGAAACACCATATATTTT. This encodes CASSGEGGSGNTIYF.

The chain has TRBV29-1 and TRBJ2-7; D is possibly TRBD1 or TRBD2 (5 bases each). CDR3 length: 11 residues. Germline lookup yields CDR1 SQVTM and CDR2 ANQGSEA. V gave up 1 base and J gave up 4 bases, with 5 bases separating them. As DNA, the CDR3 is TGCAGCGTTGAAGGGGGGTACGAGCAGTACTTC. Its translation is CSVEGGYEQYF.